These T cell receptor beta chains were read from a single sample in a study of T-cell memory formation after mild COVID-19. MiXCR, run by TCRdb on the 5' RACE reads, gives a single entry per CDR3 protein. The data show tens of thousands of distinct CDR3 sequences, around 15% seen once. Sequenced material: PBMCs or a T cell subset sorted from them (not recorded which). The receptors come from a man aged 18 to 30 who had mild COVID-19 (a few samples of this study predate the infection). Cell type and time point are not known. Each CDR3 is given with its conserved first and last residue. The D gene is left open where the match is weak. Expanded clones get a size class; other rows say once, few or many, or leave the size out.

CDR3 length	D gene	clone size	V gene	J gene	CDR3 DNA	CDR3 protein
16	TRBD2	few	TRBV15	TRBJ2-1	TGTGCCACCAGCAGAGGGGTGGAGCGGGGTTACAATGAGCAGTTCTTC	CATSRGVERGYNEQFF
13	.	few	TRBV5-1	TRBJ2-7	TGCGCCAGTCGGCTTGCGGTTCTGGGCGAGCAGTACTTC	CASRLAVLGEQYF
16	.	many	TRBV4-3	TRBJ2-3	TGCGCCAGCAGCCGGTTCGGGGGGCTCAGCACAGATACGCAGTATTTT	CASSRFGGLSTDTQYF
14	.	few	TRBV7-7	TRBJ2-1	TGTGCCAGCAGCTTTGGAGGCCCGGGCAATGAGCAGTTCTTC	CASSFGGPGNEQFF
16	TRBD1	many	TRBV6-5	TRBJ2-3	TGTGCCAGCGGGCAAAAGACAGGGCCGTCCACAGATACGCAGTATTTT	CASGQKTGPSTDTQYF
17	TRBD2	.	TRBV5-1	TRBJ2-1	TGCGCCAGCAGCTCCGGACTAGCGGGGGAGGAGGGCTATGAGCAGTTCTTC	CASSSGLAGEEGYEQFF
14	.	few	TRBV5-5	TRBJ1-6	TGTGCCAGCAGCTTGCAGGGGCTCCAATCACCCCTCCACTTT	CASSLQGLQSPLHF
15	TRBD1	.	TRBV4-1	TRBJ1-5	TGCGCCAGCAGCCAACCGGACAGGGACAATCAGCCCCAGCATTTT	CASSQPDRDNQPQHF
13	.	many	TRBV6-5	TRBJ2-3	TGTGCCAGCAGTCACATACGGCAGGATACGCAGTATTTT	CASSHIRQDTQYF
15	.	.	TRBV9	TRBJ2-3	TGTGCCAGCACCGTAGTTGGGCAGCACACAGATACGCAGTATTTT	CASTVVGQHTDTQYF
14	TRBD2	few	TRBV6-4	TRBJ2-7	TGTGCCAGCGCCCAGCGGGGGAGGGACTACGAGCAGTACTTC	CASAQRGRDYEQYF
14	.	.	TRBV19	TRBJ1-5	TGTGCCAGTAGTTGGTTGGGTAGCAATCAGCCCCAGCATTTT	CASSWLGSNQPQHF
15	TRBD2	few	TRBV28	TRBJ2-1	TGTGCCAGCAGCATCAGCGGGGAATCCTACAATGAGCAGTTCTTC	CASSISGESYNEQFF
14	TRBD1	few	TRBV4-3	TRBJ2-1	TGCGCCAGCAGCCAATCCAGGGGGCGGCCGGAGCAGTTCTTC	CASSQSRGRPEQFF
17	.	few	TRBV6-6	TRBJ1-3	TGTGCCAGCAGTTACTCCGCAACCACACATACTGGAAACACCATATATTTT	CASSYSATTHTGNTIYF
17	.	.	TRBV4-3	TRBJ2-6	TGCGCCAGCAGCCAAGATGATTGGGACGCTGGGGCCAACGTCCTGACTTTC	CASSQDDWDAGANVLTF
11	TRBD1	.	TRBV6-2/TRBV6-3	TRBJ2-1	TGTGCCAGCAGGACAGGGAATGAGCAGTTCTTC	CASRTGNEQFF
14	.	few	TRBV6-5	TRBJ2-7	TGTGCCAGCAGCCGCCTGGAGGGGACCTACGAGCAGTACTTC	CASSRLEGTYEQYF
14	.	many	TRBV12-3/TRBV12-4	TRBJ2-7	TGTGCCAGGGGGTTAGCTGGTCGGATCTACGAGCAGTACTTC	CARGLAGRIYEQYF
16	.	.	TRBV4-1	TRBJ2-3	TGCGCCAGCAGCCAAGAACCAGGGGCCAACACAGATACGCAGTATTTT	CASSQEPGANTDTQYF
14	.	few	TRBV25-1	TRBJ2-5	TGTGCCAGCAGTGAATTGGGTAGGGGAGAGACCCAGTACTTC	CASSELGRGETQYF
15	TRBD2	.	TRBV20-1	TRBJ2-1	TGCAGTGCTAGAGTAGAAGTAGCGGGAGACCCTGAGCAGTTCTTC	CSARVEVAGDPEQFF
13	TRBD1	few	TRBV20-1	TRBJ2-7	TGCAGTGCCCGGGACAGGATGACCTACGAGCAGTACTTC	CSARDRMTYEQYF
11	.	few	TRBV6-6	TRBJ1-3	TGTGCCAGCAGTTACGGAAACACCATATATTTT	CASSYGNTIYF
13	.	.	TRBV24-1	TRBJ1-1	TGTGCCACCAGTGACGGACAAAGGACTGAAGCTTTCTTT	CATSDGQRTEAFF
14	.	.	TRBV6-2/TRBV6-3	TRBJ2-5	TGTGCCAGCAGTTATTTCGGTGGAGGAGAGACCCAGTACTTC	CASSYFGGGETQYF
15	.	.	TRBV6-1	TRBJ2-7	TGTGCCAGCAGTGGAAATAGCGGAAGCTCCTACGAGCAGTACTTC	CASSGNSGSSYEQYF
12	.	.	TRBV12-3/TRBV12-4	TRBJ1-5	TGTGCCAGCAGTCAAAAGGGTCAGCCCCAGCATTTT	CASSQKGQPQHF
15	TRBD1	few	TRBV29-1	TRBJ1-2	TGCAGCGTTGAATGGTGGACAGGGGGCGACTATGGCTACACCTTC	CSVEWWTGGDYGYTF
13	.	.	TRBV6-6	TRBJ2-5	TGTGCCAGCACCCGGGACACGATCGAGACCCAGTACTTC	CASTRDTIETQYF
15	.	many	TRBV4-1	TRBJ2-5	TGCGCCAGCAGCCAAGTACTGGGCCCTCGGGAGACCCAGTACTTC	CASSQVLGPRETQYF
13	.	many	TRBV20-1	TRBJ2-1	TGCAGTGCTATAAGCCCGGCTCATCGTGAGCAGTTCTTC	CSAISPAHREQFF
16	.	many	TRBV4-3	TRBJ2-1	TGCGCCAGCAGCCAAGAGGAGGGGCGGGGCTACAATGAGCAGTTCTTC	CASSQEEGRGYNEQFF
14	.	few	TRBV4-1	TRBJ2-7	TGCGCCAGCAGCCAAGATAGGCTAGCGAGAGAGCAGTACTTC	CASSQDRLAREQYF
15	TRBD2	few	TRBV29-1	TRBJ2-2	TGCAGCGTTGCAGCTAGCGGGGGGGCCGCCGGGGAGCTGTTTTTT	CSVAASGGAAGELFF
16	.	.	TRBV18	TRBJ1-5	TGTGCCAGCTCACCAAATGGGCCAGATTCGAATCAGCCCCAGCATTTT	CASSPNGPDSNQPQHF
14	.	few	TRBV19	TRBJ1-4	TGTGCCAGTTCTCTTCAGGGGACTAATGAAAAACTGTTTTTT	CASSLQGTNEKLFF
14	TRBD1	few	TRBV6-5	TRBJ1-6	TGTGCCAGCAGTCTGGCAGGGGGCTCCATCCCCCTCCACTTT	CASSLAGGSIPLHF
13	.	few	TRBV12-3/TRBV12-4	TRBJ1-2	TGTGCCAGCAGTTTTCGCGGGGAAGGTGGCTACACCTTC	CASSFRGEGGYTF
16	.	.	TRBV4-1	TRBJ1-1	TGCGCCAGCAGCAGCAGGACTGGGCAGCAGAACACTGAAGCTTTCTTT	CASSSRTGQQNTEAFF
12	.	.	TRBV4-2	TRBJ1-1	TGTGCCAGCAGCCGCGCGGACACTGAAGCTTTCTTT	CASSRADTEAFF
12	.	few	TRBV5-3	TRBJ1-2	TGTGCCAGAAGCATGGACTCTGGTGGCTACACCTTC	CARSMDSGGYTF
16	TRBD1	few	TRBV6-6	TRBJ1-1	TGTGCCAGCAGCTGGACAGGGGTGGCCCTGAACACTGAAGCTTTCTTT	CASSWTGVALNTEAFF
16	.	many	TRBV4-3	TRBJ2-2	TGCGCCAGCAGCCGAGGGGCAGGGGCGAACACCGGGGAGCTGTTTTTT	CASSRGAGANTGELFF
15	.	many	TRBV7-9	TRBJ1-2	TGTGCCAGCAGCTTCCCAGGTTGGGGGGATTATGGCTACACCTTC	CASSFPGWGDYGYTF
14	.	few	TRBV7-9	TRBJ1-1	TGTGCCAGCAGCTTAACAGGGTTGAACACTGAAGCTTTCTTT	CASSLTGLNTEAFF
16	.	.	TRBV5-1	TRBJ2-3	TGCGCCAGCAGCTTGAGGGGGGGACAGAGGGAAGATACGCAGTATTTT	CASSLRGGQREDTQYF
15	.	few	TRBV4-3	TRBJ1-1	TGCGCCAGCAGCCAAGATGGGCGAGGGAACACTGAAGCTTTCTTT	CASSQDGRGNTEAFF
18	.	medium-sized	TRBV6-6	TRBJ2-3	TGTGCCAGCAGTTATACCTCCGGAGGACAGCGTCTCACAGATACGCAGTATTTT	CASSYTSGGQRLTDTQYF